This TCR beta chain was sequenced in a study of blood T cell repertoires in COVID-19. Enrolled through a virtual design, the participants were between about 18 and 100 years of age and came from about two dozen US areas. The CDR3 has 15 amino acids. The germline gives CDR1 SNHLY, CDR2 FYNNEI. V was clipped by 7 bases and J by 6 bases; unmatched bases: 11. As originally analysed: Nucleated cell number was recorded as an estimate derived from reference gene primer amplification. Produced via immunoSEQ multiplex PCR; TCRdb's table is partial and in-frame only. The V and J calls and clone size come from that table; D and trimming were worked out from the DNA. The sample has around 290,000 clones; roughly 88% are singletons.

Material: PBMCs or T cells enriched from blood (not recorded which). This sequence joins TRBV2 and TRBJ1-1, with TRBD1 matching 10 bases. The receptor was derived from a woman in her 30s who had recovered from COVID-19. The CDR3 loop reads CASTRQGATVAEAFF. In nucleotides, the CDR3 is TGTGCCAGCACCAGACAGGGGGCGACGGTCGCTGAAGCTTTCTTT.